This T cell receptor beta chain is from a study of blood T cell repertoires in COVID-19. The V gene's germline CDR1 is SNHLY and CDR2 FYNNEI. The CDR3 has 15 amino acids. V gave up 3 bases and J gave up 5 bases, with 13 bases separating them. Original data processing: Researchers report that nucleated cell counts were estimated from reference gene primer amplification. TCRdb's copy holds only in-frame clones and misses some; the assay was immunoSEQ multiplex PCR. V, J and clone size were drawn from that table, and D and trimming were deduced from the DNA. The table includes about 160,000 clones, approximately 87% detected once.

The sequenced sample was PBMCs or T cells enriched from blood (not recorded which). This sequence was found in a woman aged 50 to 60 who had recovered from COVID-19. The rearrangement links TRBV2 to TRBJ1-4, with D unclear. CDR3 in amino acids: CASSDPTAQNEKLFF. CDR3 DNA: TGTGCCAGCAGTGACCCCACAGCCCAAAATGAAAAACTGTTTTTT.